This passage covers 6 T cell receptor beta chains from one sample sequenced in a study of shared clonotypes between healthy human individuals. This table comes from immunoSEQ multiplex PCR, and its TCRdb copy is limited to in-frame clones, with some not included. Of about 710,000 clones in the sample, 60% to 75% were seen once. Sequenced material: memory CD4+ T cells sorted from blood. Subset described: CD45RA-negative fraction. The source of these receptors is a woman aged 30 to 39 in good health.

This chain links TRBV4-1 with TRBJ2-1; TRBD1 matches 9 bases. CDR1 and CDR2 from the germline V gene are MGHRA and YSYEKL. This CDR3 is built from 16 residues. The V gene end was trimmed by 2 bases and the J gene end by 11 bases; junction bases not matched to a gene: 13. The CDR3 coding sequence is TGCGCCAGCAGCCAACCCGGACAGGGGAGACTTTCGAAGCAGTTCTTC. Translating it yields CASSQPGQGRLSKQFF.

This clone was seen only once. This chain connects TRBV6-5 to TRBJ2-1; 12 bases line up with TRBD2. V was pared by 0 bases and J by 8 bases, with 2 bases of the junction left unmatched. CDR3 size: 15 residues. CDR1 and CDR2 from the germline V gene are MNHEY and SVGAGI. CDR3 bases: TGTGCCAGCAGTTACTCGAGACTAGCGGGAGATGAGCAGTTCTTC. Translating gives CASSYSRLAGDEQFF.

About this clone itself: One end of the junction fails to match germline, which may point to a read error. The genes are TRBV5-1 and TRBJ1-2; D possibly corresponds to TRBD1 (5 bases). The CDR3 is made up of 15 amino acids. The V gene's germline CDR1 is SGHRS and CDR2 YFSETQ. The CDR3 spells CASSLRQGSYYGYTF. As DNA, the CDR3 is TGTGCCAGCAGCTTGCGGCAGGGATCGTACTATGGCTACACCTTC.

V gene TRBV11-2 combines with J gene TRBJ2-5; 12 positions agree with TRBD2. Losses at the gene ends were 5 bases for V and 1 base for J; bases not matched to a gene: 14. The CDR3 length is 19 residues. CDR1 is SGHAT and CDR2 is FQNNGV in the germline V gene. The CDR3: CASSTTRAPSGRAQETQYF. The DNA of the CDR3 is TGTGCCAGCAGCACAACTCGTGCCCCTAGCGGGAGGGCCCAAGAGACCCAGTACTTC.

The genes are TRBV28 and TRBJ2-7; TRBD1 matches 9 bases. J gave up 4 bases and V 4 bases, and 11 bases lay outside the gene matches. The germline CDR1 and CDR2 sequences are MDHEN and SYDVKM. The CDR3 loop spans 16 amino acids. DNA of the CDR3: TGTGCCAGCAGTTCCCCCTCGGACAGGGGCAGGTACGAGCAGTACTTC. Protein: CASSSPSDRGRYEQYF.

This clone was found a few times. V is TRBV2 and J is TRBJ2-7; D call uncertain. This CDR3 comprises 14 residues. The germline V gene encodes CDR1 SNHLY and CDR2 FYNNEI. Between the trimmed V and J ends, which lost 9 bases and 7 bases, there was a span of 22 bases. The CDR3 here is CARAVGLHVGEQYF. CDR3 DNA sequence: TGTGCCAGGGCAGTTGGGCTCCATGTCGGGGAGCAGTACTTC.